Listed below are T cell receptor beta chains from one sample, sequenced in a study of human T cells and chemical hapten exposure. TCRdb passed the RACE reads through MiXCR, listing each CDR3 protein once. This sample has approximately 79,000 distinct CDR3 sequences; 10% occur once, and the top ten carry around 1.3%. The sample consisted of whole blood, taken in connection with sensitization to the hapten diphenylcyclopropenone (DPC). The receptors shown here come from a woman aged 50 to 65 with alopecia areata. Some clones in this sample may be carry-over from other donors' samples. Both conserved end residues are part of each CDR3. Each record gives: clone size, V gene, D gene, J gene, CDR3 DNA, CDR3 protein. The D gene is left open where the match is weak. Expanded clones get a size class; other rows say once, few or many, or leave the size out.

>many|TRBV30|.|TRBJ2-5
TGTGCCTGGGAGCAGGGCAGGAAGACCCAGTACTTC
CAWEQGRKTQYF
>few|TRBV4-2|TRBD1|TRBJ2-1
TGTGCCAGCAGCCCGGACAGGACAGACAATGAGCAGTTCTTC
CASSPDRTDNEQFF
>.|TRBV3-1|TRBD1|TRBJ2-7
TGTGCCAGCAGCCCGTCCCGGGACAGGTACGAGCAGTACTTC
CASSPSRDRYEQYF
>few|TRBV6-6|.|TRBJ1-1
TGTGCCAGCAACCCCCTACTCGAGAACACTGAAGCTTTCTTT
CASNPLLENTEAFF
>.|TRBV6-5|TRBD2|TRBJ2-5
TGTGCCAGAAGTTACGGCCCCCTAGCGGGAGTGGAGACCCAGTACTTC
CARSYGPLAGVETQYF
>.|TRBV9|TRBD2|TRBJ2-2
TGTGCCAGCAGCGCAGGAGGGACTAGCGGGAAACAGGGCGGGGAGCTGTTTTTT
CASSAGGTSGKQGGELFF
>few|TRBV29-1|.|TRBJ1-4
TGCAGCGCATTCCGGAGTAGGGCCGGGGAACTGTTTTTT
CSAFRSRAGELFF
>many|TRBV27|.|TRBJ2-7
TGTGCCAGCAAAACCGTGGGACCCGCCTACGAGCAGTACTTC
CASKTVGPAYEQYF
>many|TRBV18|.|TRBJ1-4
.
CASSSTPGTVMKNCFF
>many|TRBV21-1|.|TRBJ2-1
TGTGCCAGCAGCAAATTAGAGGAGACTAGCGGAGCCAGCTCCTACAATGAGCAGTTCTTC
CASSKLEETSGASSYNEQFF
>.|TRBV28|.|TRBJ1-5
TGTGCCAGCAACCCTCACCAGGGGCCGGCCAATCAGCCCCAGCATTTT
CASNPHQGPANQPQHF
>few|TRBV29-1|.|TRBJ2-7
TGCAGCGTTCGCCGGGACCTAAGAGCCTACGAGCAGTACTTC
CSVRRDLRAYEQYF
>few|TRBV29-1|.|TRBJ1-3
TGCAGCGTTGTTGGGGACTCTGGAAACACCATATATTTT
CSVVGDSGNTIYF
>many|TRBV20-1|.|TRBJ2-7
TGCAGTGGCCTCAGGGTCTCGGCCTACGAGCAGTACTTC
CSGLRVSAYEQYF
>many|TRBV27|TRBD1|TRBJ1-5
TGTGCCAGCAGTTCGGCAGGGGGGCATAGCAATCAGCCCCAGCATTTT
CASSSAGGHSNQPQHF
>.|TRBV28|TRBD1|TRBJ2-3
TGTGCCAGCAGTTCCTCCGGGACAGGACAGACAGATACGCAGTATTTT
CASSSSGTGQTDTQYF
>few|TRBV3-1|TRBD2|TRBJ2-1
TGTGCCAGCAGCCAGACTAGCGGGAGGTTGACACCCAATGAGCAGTTCTTC
CASSQTSGRLTPNEQFF
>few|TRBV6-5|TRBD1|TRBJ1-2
TGTGCCAGCAGGGCTGGGACAGGGGGAGACTATGGCTACACCTTC
CASRAGTGGDYGYTF
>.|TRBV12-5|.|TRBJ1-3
TGTGCTAGTGCCCCCCGGGGCGGCGGAAACACCATATATTTT
CASAPRGGGNTIYF
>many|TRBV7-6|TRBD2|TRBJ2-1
TGTGCCAGCAGCTTGGGGGGACTAGCAGTCAATGAGCAGTTCTTC
CASSLGGLAVNEQFF
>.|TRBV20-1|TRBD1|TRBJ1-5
TGCAGTGCTAGTGGGCCGGGACAGGGTGTTCAGCCCCAGCATTTT
CSASGPGQGVQPQHF
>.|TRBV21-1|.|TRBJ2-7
TGTGCCAGCAGCAAAGACGGGTTAGCGGTCCTAACCTACGAGCAGTACTTC
CASSKDGLAVLTYEQYF
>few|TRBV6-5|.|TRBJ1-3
TGTGCCAGCAGTTACTCCCTCGGGGGCTCTGGAAACACCATATATTTT
CASSYSLGGSGNTIYF
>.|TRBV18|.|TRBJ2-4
TGTGCCAGCTCACTCGTCGGGGGCGGCATTCAGTACTTC
CASSLVGGGIQYF
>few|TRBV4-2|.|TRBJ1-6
TGTGCCAGCAGCCAAGATTTGGGGATAAATTCACCCCTCCACTTT
CASSQDLGINSPLHF
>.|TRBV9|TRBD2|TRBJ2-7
TGTGCCAGCAGCGTTTCCGGGACTAGCGGGACCTACGAGCAGTACTTC
CASSVSGTSGTYEQYF
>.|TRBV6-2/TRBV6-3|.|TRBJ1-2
TGTGCCAGCAGTTACTCTCAAGCCGCAACTAACTATGGCTACACCTTC
CASSYSQAATNYGYTF